Sequencing of this T cell receptor (beta chain) was carried out in a study of human T cells and chemical hapten exposure. As for the study in general: Small pooled library volume differences mainly caused per-sample TCR yield variation.

To note about this clonotype: Its antigen is currently unknown.

The total RNA was obtained from whole blood that was not fractionated. Library preparation tagged each individual cDNA molecule with a unique molecular identifier. Per the original data handling: The number of TCRs in each sample had a median of approximately 96,000 and spanned about 23,224 to 690,600. TCRdb called the reads again in MiXCR, with one record for every CDR3 protein. The V and J calls reflect TCRdb's pipeline rather than the authors' work. This repertoire shows more than 100,000 distinct CDR3 sequences, roughly 8.5% found once; its top ten account for 1.2% to 1.5%. Points from the study as a whole: High-frequency TCRs, those above 1 in 1000, stayed the same after DPC sensitization.

The germline gives CDR1 SGHRS, CDR2 YFSETQ. V was cut by 4 bases and J by 0 bases, with 14 bases left in between. The CDR3 length is 17 residues. The V gene is TRBV5-1, the J gene TRBJ2-6; D is unresolved. The specimen was whole blood. This TCR derives from a human donor in good health. Some clones in this sample may be carry-over from other donors' samples. The CDR3 spells CASSQNKQGSGANVLTF. CDR3 in DNA: TGCGCCAGCAGCCAGAACAAACAAGGCTCTGGGGCCAACGTCCTGACTTTC.